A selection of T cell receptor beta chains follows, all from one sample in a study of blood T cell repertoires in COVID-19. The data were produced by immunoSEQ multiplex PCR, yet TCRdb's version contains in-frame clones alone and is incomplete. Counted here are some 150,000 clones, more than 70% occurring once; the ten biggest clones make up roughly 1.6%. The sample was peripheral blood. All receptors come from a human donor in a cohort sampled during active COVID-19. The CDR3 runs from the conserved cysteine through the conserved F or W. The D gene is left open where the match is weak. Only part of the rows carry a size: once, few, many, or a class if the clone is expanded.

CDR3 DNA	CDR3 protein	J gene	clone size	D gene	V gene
TGTGCCAGCAATTCGGCCGGCGGGGGGCTCCAAGAGACCCAGTACTTC	CASNSAGGGLQETQYF	TRBJ2-5	-	TRBD2	TRBV5-6
TGTGCCAGCAGCCCGGGGACAATGGCCTATGGCTACACCTTC	CASSPGTMAYGYTF	TRBJ1-2	-	-	TRBV5-4
TGTGCCAGCAGCGCGATAGCCCGTGGGGCCAACGTCCTGACTTTC	CASSAIARGANVLTF	TRBJ2-6	-	-	TRBV27
TGTGCCAGTACGGGAAGTTCTAATGAAAAACTGTTTTTT	CASTGSSNEKLFF	TRBJ1-4	-	-	TRBV19
TGTGCCAGCAGCCCGAGGGACAGGGGGCATGAAGCTTTCTTT	CASSPRDRGHEAFF	TRBJ1-1	-	TRBD1	TRBV7-3
TGTGCCAGCAGTGTGCCGGGACAGGGCTTTTCACCCCTCCACTTT	CASSVPGQGFSPLHF	TRBJ1-6	-	TRBD1	TRBV6-2/TRBV6-3
TGTGCCAGCAGCCCGGGACTAGCGACAGATACGCAGTATTTT	CASSPGLATDTQYF	TRBJ2-3	-	TRBD2	TRBV6-5
TGCGCCAGCAGCCAAGATGGAGGCATCGTCAGCACCGGGGAGCTGTTTTTT	CASSQDGGIVSTGELFF	TRBJ2-2	-	-	TRBV4-1
TGTGCCAGTTCGACCGGTATGAGGGAGCCCCAGCATTTT	CASSTGMREPQHF	TRBJ1-5	-	-	TRBV19
TGTGCCAGCAGCTTATCAATTGGAGTAGCGGGGGGTGTCAATGAGCAGTTCTTC	CASSLSIGVAGGVNEQFF	TRBJ2-1	-	TRBD2	TRBV11-2
TGTGCCAGCAGTTACTCGACAGGGCAGGGAAACACCATATATTTT	CASSYSTGQGNTIYF	TRBJ1-3	-	TRBD1	TRBV6-6
TGTGCCAGCAGCACATACAGGTTCCGAGCTGAAGCTTTCTTT	CASSTYRFRAEAFF	TRBJ1-1	-	-	TRBV11-2
TGTGCCAGCAGCTGGGCCCGGAACACTGAAGCTTTCTTT	CASSWARNTEAFF	TRBJ1-1	few	-	TRBV5-4
TGCAGCGTGCCTGACAGACTTCTCTATGGCTACACCTTC	CSVPDRLLYGYTF	TRBJ1-2	-	-	TRBV29-1
TGCAGCGCAGAGGGACAGGGGGGAACTGAAGCTTTCTTT	CSAEGQGGTEAFF	TRBJ1-1	-	TRBD1	TRBV29-1
TGCGCCAGCAGCGACCCAACCGGGACAGGGGACACTGAAGCTTTCTTT	CASSDPTGTGDTEAFF	TRBJ1-1	-	TRBD1	TRBV5-1
TGCGCCAGCAGCCAAGACAGGGGTCGCTACGAGCAGTACTTC	CASSQDRGRYEQYF	TRBJ2-7	-	-	TRBV4-1
TGTGCCAGCAGCCCCCCGGACAGGGGCGGAACTGAAGCTTTCTTT	CASSPPDRGGTEAFF	TRBJ1-1	-	TRBD1	TRBV7-9
TGTGCCAGCAGTTTAGACAGGAATCAGCCCCAGCATTTT	CASSLDRNQPQHF	TRBJ1-5	-	-	TRBV12-3/TRBV12-4
TGTGCCAGCAGCTTCAGACAGGTCTATGGCTACACCTTC	CASSFRQVYGYTF	TRBJ1-2	once	-	TRBV5-6
TGCAGCGTTGAAACATTCATCAGGGAAAGCAATGAGCAGTTCTTC	CSVETFIRESNEQFF	TRBJ2-1	-	-	TRBV29-1
TGTGCCAGCAGCCGAAGCACCCCCCGTACCATGTTGAACACTGAAGCTTTCTTT	CASSRSTPRTMLNTEAFF	TRBJ1-1	-	-	TRBV6-6
TGTGCCAGCAGCCAACTAGCGGGGGCCTCCTACGAGCAGTACTTC	CASSQLAGASYEQYF	TRBJ2-7	few	TRBD2	TRBV7-3
TGTGCCAGCAGCCACACCGGTAGCTCTGGAAACACCATATATTTT	CASSHTGSSGNTIYF	TRBJ1-3	-	-	TRBV3-1/TRBV3-2
TGTGCCAGCAGCCTCGGAGGGACAGGGAATGAAAAACTGTTTTTT	CASSLGGTGNEKLFF	TRBJ1-4	-	TRBD1	TRBV3-1/TRBV3-2
TGCGCCAGCAGCCAAGGACTAGCGGGAGGCTACGAGCAGTACTTC	CASSQGLAGGYEQYF	TRBJ2-7	-	TRBD2	TRBV5-1
TGTGCCAGCAGTTACCACTTGGGCAGGGGGGTCTCAGATGAGCAGTTCTTC	CASSYHLGRGVSDEQFF	TRBJ2-1	-	-	TRBV6-2/TRBV6-3
TGTGCCAGCAGCCATATCCGGGGCCAAGAGACCCAGTACTTC	CASSHIRGQETQYF	TRBJ2-5	-	-	TRBV5-4
TGTGCCAGCAGCTTAAACAGGGTCCACGAGCAGTACTTC	CASSLNRVHEQYF	TRBJ2-7	few	-	TRBV7-9
TGTGCCAGCAGCTCTACGACTGTATCCTACGAGCAGTACTTC	CASSSTTVSYEQYF	TRBJ2-7	-	-	TRBV11-2
TGTGCCAGCAGCCCGCGACAGGGGACTGAAGCTTTCTTT	CASSPRQGTEAFF	TRBJ1-1	-	TRBD1	TRBV9
TGCAGCGTTGAGGGAGGGCCGTTCGGCACAGATACGCAGTATTTT	CSVEGGPFGTDTQYF	TRBJ2-3	few	TRBD2	TRBV29-1
TGCGCCAGCAGTTTTGGACTAGCGGGGGGGCCGAACACCGGGGAGCTGTTTTTT	CASSFGLAGGPNTGELFF	TRBJ2-2	-	TRBD2	TRBV5-1
TGTGCCAGCAGTATCAACCGGGACAGGGGCCACGAGCAGTACTTC	CASSINRDRGHEQYF	TRBJ2-7	-	TRBD1	TRBV6-5
TGCGCCAGCAGTGAGACTTTGGGACAGGGGTTAGGAGGCTACACCTTC	CASSETLGQGLGGYTF	TRBJ1-2	-	TRBD1	TRBV10-1
TGTGCCAGCAGCCCCTCCACGGCCCGGGGGCAAGAGACCCAGTACTTC	CASSPSTARGQETQYF	TRBJ2-5	few	-	TRBV11-2
TGTGCCAGTAGTACCCGGGACAGGGTGGGTCAGCCCCAGCATTTT	CASSTRDRVGQPQHF	TRBJ1-5	-	TRBD1	TRBV19
TGTGCCAGCAGTTACGCGGGGGGACAAGAGACCCAGTACTTC	CASSYAGGQETQYF	TRBJ2-5	-	TRBD2	TRBV6-5
TGTGCCAGCTCACCACTAAAGAGGGATGAGCAGTTCTTC	CASSPLKRDEQFF	TRBJ2-1	-	-	TRBV18
TGTGCCATCAGTCCCCGGGACAACATGAACACTGAAGCTTTCTTT	CAISPRDNMNTEAFF	TRBJ1-1	-	-	TRBV10-3
TGCGCCAGCAGCCAGGGTCAGGATCAGCCCCAGCATTTT	CASSQGQDQPQHF	TRBJ1-5	-	-	TRBV4-3
TGTGCCAGCAGTGATCGAGCGGGGGGGCCCGAGACCCAGTACTTC	CASSDRAGGPETQYF	TRBJ2-5	-	TRBD2	TRBV2
TGTGCCAGCAGCGCCTCAGGGAACCCCTATAATTCACCCCTCCACTTT	CASSASGNPYNSPLHF	TRBJ1-6	few	-	TRBV9
TGTGCCTGGAGTGTACAACGGGGTGGCGAGCAGTACTTC	CAWSVQRGGEQYF	TRBJ2-7	once	-	TRBV30
TGTGCCAGCAGCTTAGCGGGGACAGGGGGATCACCCCTCCACTTT	CASSLAGTGGSPLHF	TRBJ1-6	-	TRBD1	TRBV7-6
TGTGCCAGCAGTCCAGGGGCGGTGGAGACCCAGTACTTC	CASSPGAVETQYF	TRBJ2-5	-	-	TRBV12-3/TRBV12-4
TGTGCCAGCAGCACTAGCGGGGGGGCGAGAGATACGCAGTATTTT	CASSTSGGARDTQYF	TRBJ2-3	-	TRBD2	TRBV11-2
TGCGCCAGCAGCTTGGACCCAGGTGTGGATACGCAGTATTTT	CASSLDPGVDTQYF	TRBJ2-3	-	-	TRBV5-1
TGTGCCAGCAGCGTGTCGGGGTGGGATAGAAGCACCTTC	CASSVSGWDRSTF	TRBJ1-2	few	-	TRBV6-5
TGTGCCAGCAGCCAAGGTCGGGACAGCCCCTACGAGCAGTACTTC	CASSQGRDSPYEQYF	TRBJ2-7	-	TRBD1	TRBV4-2
TGTGCCAGCAGTGAAGATGTGGGGGCGCTGGAAGAGACCCAGTACTTC	CASSEDVGALEETQYF	TRBJ2-5	-	-	TRBV2
TGTGCCAGCAGCTCCAGATTAAACACCGGGGAGCTGTTTTTT	CASSSRLNTGELFF	TRBJ2-2	-	-	TRBV9